This TCR beta chain was obtained from a study of T cells in Graves' hyperthyroidism and ophthalmopathy. In this sample, this clonotype turned up many times. The antigen is unknown. The CDR3 loop spans 14 amino acids. Germline V gene sequence: CDR1 ENHRY, CDR2 SYGVKD. Trimming left V 2 bases short and J 2 bases short, with 9 bases between. RNA transcripts gave rise to amplified TCR beta CDR3 regions. An initial round of RT-PCR targeting the TCR CDR3 relied on the HTBI primer set. TCRdb itself ran the multiplex PCR reads through MiXCR, one entry per CDR3 protein. In the table there are more than 550,000 distinct CDR3 sequences, about 45% of which are singletons. Not enrolled were patients with uncontrolled infection, other autoimmune disease, pregnancy or lactation. Study-wide findings and caveats: A model built on 13 V-J features separated ophthalmopathy from stable hyperthyroidism.

Input material: peripheral blood or thyroid tissue (not recorded which). The receptor's source is an adult man with Graves' disease, either hyperthyroidism or ophthalmopathy (not recorded which). The chain carries TRBV10-3 and TRBJ1-1; no clear D gene. CDR3 DNA sequence: TGTGCCATCAGTGAGAAGTCCAAAAACACTGAAGCTTTCTTT. This codes for CAISEKSKNTEAFF.